This TCR beta chain was observed in a study of PD-L1 blockade in urothelial cancer. With 4 bases removed from V and 5 bases from J, the gap between germline ends came to 12 bases. This CDR3 region has 14 residues. Germline V gene sequence: CDR1 MNHNY, CDR2 SVGAGI (reference sequence). This clone was observed a handful of times. The assay was immunoSEQ multiplex PCR, and TCRdb's table has in-frame clones only and misses some. The sample consists of tens of thousands of clones, 81% of them appearing once. Time point noted: pretreatment peripheral blood. This TCR was sampled from a man in his sixties or seventies with urothelial cancer. J is TRBJ2-1 and V is TRBV6-6, with D uncertain. The source material was PBMCs, sampled around atezolizumab (anti-PD-L1) treatment. CDR3 DNA: TGTGCCAGCAGTTTTAAGACTTATAACAATGAGCAGTTCTTC. This encodes CASSFKTYNNEQFF.